Presented here are 26 T cell receptor beta chains from one specimen sequenced in a study of blood T cell repertoires in COVID-19. Assay: immunoSEQ multiplex PCR; the TCRdb copy retains only in-frame clones and omits some. The sample has roughly 160,000 clones, 90% to 95% seen once. Sequencing input: peripheral blood. The receptors stem from a man aged 50 or older with acute or convalescent COVID-19.

This clone was detected a few times. The rearrangement uses TRBV28 and TRBJ2-7; D perhaps matches TRBD1 (5 bases). Germline values: CDR1 MDHEN, CDR2 SYDVKM. V lost 4 bases to trimming and J lost 6 bases, with 13 bases between them. This CDR3 is 13 amino acids long. The CDR3 region has the DNA TGTGCCAGCAGTTACCAACCCAGGGCCGAGCAGTACTTC. As protein: CASSYQPRAEQYF.

The gene calls are TRBV30 and TRBJ1-5; TRBD1 aligns across 7 bases. Germline CDR1 reads GTSNPN; CDR2 reads SVGIG (reference sequence). The CDR3 contains 17 residues. The ends lost 1 base at V and 0 bases at J; junction bases unmatched: 9. The CDR3 protein is CAWSGQGAGYSNQPQHF. CDR3 nucleotide sequence: TGTGCCTGGAGTGGACAGGGTGCGGGGTATAGCAATCAGCCCCAGCATTTT.

The sample holds one count of this clone. V usage is TRBV19 and J usage is TRBJ2-3; no clear D. Trimming pared 6 bases from V and 2 bases from J, leaving 15 bases between. This CDR3 comprises 15 residues. Germline V gene lookup returns CDR1 LNHDA and CDR2 SQIVND (reference sequence). This CDR3 is CASSSGRGTTDTQYF. In DNA, the CDR3 is TGTGCCAGTAGCTCGGGTAGAGGTACCACAGATACGCAGTATTTT.

The genes are TRBV11-2 and TRBJ2-7; 8 nucleotides align to TRBD2. Looked up from germline, CDR1 is SGHAT and CDR2 is FQNNGV. V dropped 3 bases and J dropped 0; count of bases not matched to a gene: 4. The CDR3 has 15 residues. The CDR3 coding sequence is TGTGCCAGCAGCTTTAGCGGGATGGCCTCCTACGAGCAGTACTTC. Translating it yields CASSFSGMASYEQYF. Based on the CDR3 plus reference TRBV11-2 and TRBJ2-7, the full variable domain is EAGVAQSPRYKIIEKRQSVAFWCNPISGHATLYWYQQILGQGPKLLIQFQNNGVVDDSQLPKDRFSAERLKGVDSTLKIQPAKLEDSAVYLCASSFSGMASYEQYFGPGTRLTVT.

V gene TRBV6-6 combines with J gene TRBJ1-2; 7 bases line up with TRBD1. Germline assignment: CDR1 MNHNY and CDR2 SVGAGI (reference sequence). Unmatched junction bases numbered 12, after V lost 6 bases and J lost 11 bases. This CDR3 has 13 amino acids. The CDR3 DNA sequence: TGTGCCAGCAGCCAACCAGGGGGAGACTTTTACACCTTC. Translated: CASSQPGGDFYTF.

DNA of the CDR3: TGCGCCAGCAGCTTATCCCAGAACACTGAAGCTTTCTTT. This sequence encodes CASSLSQNTEAFF. The genes are TRBV5-1 and TRBJ1-1; no clear D gene. Germline lookup yields CDR1 SGHRS and CDR2 YFSETQ. The length of the CDR3 is 13 residues. With 2 bases removed from V and 1 base from J, the gap between germline ends came to 6 bases. The full variable domain, completed using reference TRBV5-1 and TRBJ1-1, is KAGVTQTPRYLIKTRGQQVTLSCSPISGHRSVSWYQQTPGQGLQFLFEYFSETQRNKGNFPGRFSGRQFSNSRSEMNVSTLELGDSALYLCASSLSQNTEAFFGQGTRLTVV.

The chain uses TRBV20-1 and TRBJ2-3; D may be TRBD1 (6 bases). Trimming removed 6 bases from V and 14 bases from J, with 18 bases in between. The CDR3 spans 11 residues. From germline, CDR1 is DFQATT and CDR2 SNEGSKA (reference sequence). The CDR3 is CSAQGPAGPYF. The CDR3 DNA sequence: TGCAGTGCCCAGGGGCCCGCCGGACCGTATTTT.

The chain links TRBV6-5 to TRBJ2-4; weak D call: TRBD1 (5 bases). Trimming removed 0 bases at V and 0 bases at J, with 9 bases between. Per the germline V gene, CDR1 is MNHEY and CDR2 is SVGAGI. This CDR3 has 16 amino acids. In DNA, the CDR3 is TGTGCCAGCAGTTACTCACAGGCTTCAGCCAAAAACATTCAGTACTTC. Protein product: CASSYSQASAKNIQYF.

This clone showed up just once. The V and J genes are TRBV6-2 or TRBV6-3 and TRBJ2-5; 10 nucleotides match TRBD2. Germline CDR1 and CDR2: MNHEY and SVGEGT. The CDR3 is made up of 16 amino acids. The V gene end was trimmed by 5 bases and the J gene end by 4 bases; junction bases not matched to a gene: 10. Here the CDR3 reads CASSTASGGGRETQYF. The CDR3 DNA sequence: TGTGCCAGCAGTACCGCTAGCGGGGGAGGGAGAGAGACCCAGTACTTC.

The chain recombines TRBV27 with TRBJ1-2; TRBD1 aligns across 7 bases. The CDR3 runs to 15 residues. Germline V lookup: CDR1 MNHEY, CDR2 SMNVEV (reference sequence). J was trimmed by 8 bases and V by 6 bases; bases with no gene match: 15. The CDR3 loop reads CASRRPSTGREGYTF. The DNA for the CDR3 is TGTGCCAGCAGGCGGCCCTCGACAGGGAGAGAGGGCTACACCTTC.

The CDR3 protein is CASTLRAGGRETQYF. The CDR3 DNA is TGTGCCAGCACCCTCCGAGCGGGAGGGCGGGAGACCCAGTACTTC. The chain joins TRBV28 to TRBJ2-5; 10 bases align to TRBD2. Losses at the gene ends were 7 bases for V and 5 bases for J; bases not matched to a gene: 10. Germline loops: CDR1 MDHEN, CDR2 SYDVKM. This CDR3 is built from 15 residues.

This clone appeared a few times. The V gene is TRBV27, the J gene TRBJ2-7, with 11 nucleotides matching TRBD2. CDR3 size: 14 residues. V lost 3 bases to trimming and J lost 6 bases; unmatched junction nucleotides: 4. The germline gives CDR1 MNHEY, CDR2 SMNVEV (reference sequence). CDR3 in DNA: TGTGCCAGCAGTTTGAGCCTAGCGGGAGGCGAGCAGTACTTC. Protein: CASSLSLAGGEQYF.

This rearrangement joins TRBV24-1 to TRBJ1-5; 8 bases are shared with TRBD1. The V segment lost 4 bases and the J segment 0 bases; nucleotides outside the gene matches: 4. There are 16 residues in the CDR3. The V gene's germline CDR1 is KGHDR and CDR2 SFDVKD. CDR3 nucleotides: TGTGCCACCAGTGAAGTGGGACAGGATAGCAATCAGCCCCAGCATTTT. Protein: CATSEVGQDSNQPQHF.

The rearrangement uses TRBV6-2 or TRBV6-3 and TRBJ1-5, with D possibly matching TRBD1 (5 bases). V was shortened by 5 bases and J by 1 base, with 9 bases between the two germline ends. CDR3 length: 14 residues. Germline V lookup: CDR1 MNHEY, CDR2 SVGEGT. The CDR3 coding sequence is TGTGCCAGCAGTCCGGGACTGAGCAATCAGCCCCAGCATTTT. Amino acid sequence: CASSPGLSNQPQHF.

The chain carries TRBV6-1 and TRBJ2-7; tentatively, D is TRBD1 (7 bases). The germline gives CDR1 MNHNS, CDR2 SASEGT. The CDR3 consists of 14 residues. The CDR3: CASSERGDSYGQYV. DNA for the CDR3: TGTGCCAGCAGTGAAAGGGGGGACAGCTACGGGCAGTACGTC.

The chain uses TRBV28 and TRBJ2-2; 11 nucleotides match TRBD2. The CDR3 runs to 12 residues. Germline-derived CDR1 and CDR2 are MDHEN and SYDVKM. The ends lost 11 bases at V and 5 bases at J; junction bases unmatched: 1. For the CDR3, the DNA is TGTGCCGTAGCGGGGGGGACCGGGGAGCTGTTTTTT. Translation: CAVAGGTGELFF.

The CDR3 region is CASSLDRVRSGETQYF. CDR3 DNA sequence: TGTGCCAGCAGCTTAGACAGGGTCCGATCAGGAGAGACCCAGTACTTC. The J gene is TRBJ2-5, the V gene TRBV7-2; weak D call: TRBD1 (6 bases). The CDR3 totals 16 residues. In germline, CDR1 is SGHTA, CDR2 FQGNSA. Trimming removed 1 base at V and 4 bases at J, with 16 bases between. The full variable domain, completed using reference TRBV7-2 and TRBJ2-5, is GAGVSQSPSNKVTEKGKDVELRCDPISGHTALYWYRQSLGQGLEFLIYFQGNSAPDKSGLPSDRFSAERTGGSVSTLTIQRTQQEDSAVYLCASSLDRVRSGETQYFGPGTRLLVL.

J is TRBJ1-2 and V is TRBV24-1, with TRBD1 matching over 7 bases. CDR3 length: 14 residues. CDR1 and CDR2 (germline): KGHDR, SFDVKD. Trimming removed 4 bases from V and 4 bases from J; junction bases left unmatched: 5. CDR3 DNA: TGTGCCACCAGTGACCTCGACAGGGTCTATGGCTACACCTTC. The encoded protein is CATSDLDRVYGYTF.

The gene calls are TRBV19 and TRBJ2-3, with 13 bases fitting TRBD2. V lost 4 bases to trimming and J lost 5 bases; unmatched junction nucleotides: 6. CDR1 and CDR2 from the germline V gene are LNHDA and SQIVND (reference sequence). The CDR3 covers 16 residues. The CDR3 is CASSSGLAGEKDTQYF. CDR3 in DNA: TGTGCCAGTAGTAGCGGACTAGCGGGGGAAAAAGATACGCAGTATTTT.

The chain couples TRBV15 to TRBJ2-5; TRBD2 matches 7 bases. The V and J ends lost 9 bases and 7 bases, in that order; junction bases with no gene match: 20. Germline V gene sequence: CDR1 LNHNV, CDR2 YYDKDF (reference sequence). The CDR3 has 16 residues. The CDR3 loop is CATMLSGAIGLGTQYF. The CDR3 DNA follows: TGTGCCACTATGTTATCAGGCGCCATTGGACTAGGGACCCAGTACTTC.

The chain combines TRBV24-1 with TRBJ1-5, with D possibly TRBD1 on 6 matching bases. Germline V gene lookup returns CDR1 KGHDR and CDR2 SFDVKD. The CDR3 has 16 residues. Trimming took 4 bases from V and 0 from J, leaving 12 bases between them. The CDR3 DNA reads TGTGCCACCAGTGAGGGACAATCTATTAGCAATCAGCCCCAGCATTTT. It specifies CATSEGQSISNQPQHF.

The chain carries TRBV18 and TRBJ1-5; 7 positions agree with TRBD1. The CDR3 runs 16 residues. V was pared by 3 bases and J by 2 bases, with 7 bases of the junction left unmatched. Germline-derived CDR1 and CDR2 are KGHSH and LQKENI. CDR3: CASSPQTGSGNQPQHF. The CDR3 region has the DNA TGTGCCAGCTCACCCCAGACAGGGTCGGGCAATCAGCCCCAGCATTTT.

The rearrangement joins TRBV11-2 to TRBJ1-3, with a possible D match to TRBD1 (5 bases). CDR1 SGHAT and CDR2 FQNNGV come from the germline V gene. CDR3 length: 16 residues. V shed 3 bases and J shed 0 bases, with 12 bases lying between them. For the CDR3, the DNA is TGTGCCAGCAGCTTTACGGGACTAAGCTCTGGAAACACCATATATTTT. It codes for CASSFTGLSSGNTIYF.

The chain uses TRBV6-2 or TRBV6-3 and TRBJ2-5; the match to TRBD2 covers 7 bases. V lost 5 bases, J lost 5 bases, and 11 bases stayed unmatched. The CDR3 has 15 amino acids. In germline, CDR1 is MNHEY, CDR2 SVGEGT. The CDR3 coding sequence is TGTGCCAGCAGTGTGGCGACTAGCTTGGTCGAGACCCAGTACTTC. This translates into CASSVATSLVETQYF.

V gene TRBV5-1 combines with J gene TRBJ1-1, with TRBD1 as a possible D gene (5 bases). Germline V CDR1 and CDR2: SGHRS, YFSETQ. With 4 bases removed from V and 1 base from J, the gap between germline ends came to 11 bases. The CDR3 contains 14 residues. Written as DNA, the CDR3 is TGCGCCAGCAGCAGCGGGACGGGGAACACTGAAGCTTTCTTT. Translation: CASSSGTGNTEAFF.

J is TRBJ1-2 and V is TRBV6-2 or TRBV6-3, with D unresolved. The V end was cut by 4 bases, the J end by 6 bases, with 15 bases between. The CDR3 sequence is 14 residues long. CDR1 is MNHEY, CDR2 SVGEGT, per germline. CDR3 region: CASSSRVRENGYTF. In nucleotides, the CDR3 is TGTGCCAGCAGTTCGCGGGTGCGGGAAAATGGCTACACCTTC.